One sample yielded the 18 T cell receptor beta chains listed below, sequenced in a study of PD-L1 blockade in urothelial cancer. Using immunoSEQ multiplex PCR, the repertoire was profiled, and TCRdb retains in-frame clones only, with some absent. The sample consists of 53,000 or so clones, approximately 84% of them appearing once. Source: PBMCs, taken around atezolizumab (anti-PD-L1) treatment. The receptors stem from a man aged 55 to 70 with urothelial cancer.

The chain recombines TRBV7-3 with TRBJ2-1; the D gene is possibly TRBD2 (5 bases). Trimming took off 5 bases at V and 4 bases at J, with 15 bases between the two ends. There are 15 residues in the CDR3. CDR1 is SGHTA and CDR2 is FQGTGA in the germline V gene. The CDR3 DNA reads TGTGCCAGCAGCCCCGTGAGGGCGGTGTACAATGAGCAGTTCTTC. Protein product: CASSPVRAVYNEQFF.

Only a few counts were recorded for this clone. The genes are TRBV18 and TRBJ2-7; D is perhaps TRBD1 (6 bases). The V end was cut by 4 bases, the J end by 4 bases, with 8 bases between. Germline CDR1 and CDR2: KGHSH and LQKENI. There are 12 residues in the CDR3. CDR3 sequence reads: CASSRTEYEQYF. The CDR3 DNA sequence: TGTGCCAGCTCACGGACAGAATACGAGCAGTACTTC. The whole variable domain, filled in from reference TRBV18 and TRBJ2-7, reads NAGVMQNPRHLVRRRGQEARLRCSPMKGHSHVYWYRQLPEEGLKFMVYLQKENIIDESGMPKERFSAEFPKEGPSILRIQQVVRGDSAAYFCASSRTEYEQYFGPGTRLTVT.

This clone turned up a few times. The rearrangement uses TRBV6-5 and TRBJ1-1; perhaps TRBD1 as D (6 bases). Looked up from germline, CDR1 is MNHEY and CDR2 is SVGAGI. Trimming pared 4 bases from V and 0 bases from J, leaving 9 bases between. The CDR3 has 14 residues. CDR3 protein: CASSLDSLNTEAFF. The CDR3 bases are TGTGCCAGCAGTTTGGACAGTCTGAACACTGAAGCTTTCTTT.

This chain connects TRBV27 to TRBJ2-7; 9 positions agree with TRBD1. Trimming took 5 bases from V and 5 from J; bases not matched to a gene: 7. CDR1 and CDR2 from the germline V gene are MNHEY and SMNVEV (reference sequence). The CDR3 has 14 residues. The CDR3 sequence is CASSPRTGANEQYF. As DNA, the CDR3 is TGTGCCAGCAGTCCAAGGACAGGGGCCAACGAGCAGTACTTC.

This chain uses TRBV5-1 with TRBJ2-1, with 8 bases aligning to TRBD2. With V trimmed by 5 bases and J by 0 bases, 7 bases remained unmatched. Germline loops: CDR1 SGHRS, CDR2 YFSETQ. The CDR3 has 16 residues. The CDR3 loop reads CASRSPGGSSYNEQFF. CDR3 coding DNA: TGCGCCAGCAGGTCCCCGGGGGGGAGCTCCTACAATGAGCAGTTCTTC. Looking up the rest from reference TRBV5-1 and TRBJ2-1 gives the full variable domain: KAGVTQTPRYLIKTRGQQVTLSCSPISGHRSVSWYQQTPGQGLQFLFEYFSETQRNKGNFPGRFSGRQFSNSRSEMNVSTLELGDSALYLCASRSPGGSSYNEQFFGPGTRLTVL.

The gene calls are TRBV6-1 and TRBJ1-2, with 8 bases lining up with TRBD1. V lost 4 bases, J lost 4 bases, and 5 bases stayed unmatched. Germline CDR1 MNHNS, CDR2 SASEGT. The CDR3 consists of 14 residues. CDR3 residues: CASSAWTGPYGYTF. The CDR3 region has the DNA TGTGCCAGCAGTGCGTGGACAGGGCCCTATGGCTACACCTTC.

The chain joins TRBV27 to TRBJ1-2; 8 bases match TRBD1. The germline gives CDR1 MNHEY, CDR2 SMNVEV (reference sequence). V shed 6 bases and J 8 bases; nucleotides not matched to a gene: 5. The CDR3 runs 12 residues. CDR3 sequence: CASRGQGLGYTF. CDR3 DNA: TGTGCCAGCAGAGGACAGGGCCTAGGCTACACCTTC.

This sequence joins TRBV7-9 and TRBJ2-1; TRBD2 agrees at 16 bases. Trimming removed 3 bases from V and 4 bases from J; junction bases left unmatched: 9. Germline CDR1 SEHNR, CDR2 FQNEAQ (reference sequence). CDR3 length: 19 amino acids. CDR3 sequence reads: CASSFHSGTSGRGYNEQFF. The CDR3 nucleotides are TGTGCCAGCAGCTTTCACTCCGGGACTAGCGGGAGGGGATACAATGAGCAGTTCTTC.

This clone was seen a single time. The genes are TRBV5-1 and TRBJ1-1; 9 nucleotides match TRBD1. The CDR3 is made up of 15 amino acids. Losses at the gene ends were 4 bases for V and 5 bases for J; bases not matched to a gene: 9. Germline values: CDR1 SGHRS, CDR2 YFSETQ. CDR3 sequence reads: CASSHTGGAKTEAFF. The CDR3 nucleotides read TGCGCCAGCAGCCACACAGGGGGCGCAAAAACTGAAGCTTTCTTT.

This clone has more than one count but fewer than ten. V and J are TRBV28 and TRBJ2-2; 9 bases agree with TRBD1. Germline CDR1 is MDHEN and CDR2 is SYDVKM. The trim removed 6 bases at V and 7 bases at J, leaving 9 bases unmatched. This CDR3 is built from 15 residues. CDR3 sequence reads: CASRRPGTGFGELFF. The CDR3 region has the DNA TGTGCCAGCAGACGTCCCGGGACAGGGTTCGGGGAGCTGTTTTTT.

The DNA for the CDR3 is TGTGCCAGCTCACCACGGACTAGCGGCTCTGGGGCCAACGTCCTGACTTTC. Its protein is CASSPRTSGSGANVLTF. The chain has TRBV18 and TRBJ2-6, with TRBD2 matching over 10 bases. Germline CDR1 is KGHSH and CDR2 is LQKENI. V shed 1 base and J 0 bases; nucleotides not matched to a gene: 0. This CDR3 is built from 17 residues. Using reference TRBV18 and TRBJ2-6 for the parts outside the CDR3, the full variable domain is NAGVMQNPRHLVRRRGQEARLRCSPMKGHSHVYWYRQLPEEGLKFMVYLQKENIIDESGMPKERFSAEFPKEGPSILRIQQVVRGDSAAYFCASSPRTSGSGANVLTFGAGSRLTVL.

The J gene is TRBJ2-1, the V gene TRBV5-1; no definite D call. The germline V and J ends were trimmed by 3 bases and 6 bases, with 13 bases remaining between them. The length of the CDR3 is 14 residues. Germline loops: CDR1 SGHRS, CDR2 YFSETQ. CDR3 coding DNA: TGCGCCAGCAGCTCCTCCCCAGGTGCCAATGAGCAGTTCTTC. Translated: CASSSSPGANEQFF.

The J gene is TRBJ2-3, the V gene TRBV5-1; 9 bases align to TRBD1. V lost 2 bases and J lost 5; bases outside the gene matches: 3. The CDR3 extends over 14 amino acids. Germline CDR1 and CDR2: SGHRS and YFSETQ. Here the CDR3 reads CASSLQGAKDTQYF. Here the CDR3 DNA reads TGCGCCAGCAGCTTACAGGGGGCGAAAGATACGCAGTATTTT.

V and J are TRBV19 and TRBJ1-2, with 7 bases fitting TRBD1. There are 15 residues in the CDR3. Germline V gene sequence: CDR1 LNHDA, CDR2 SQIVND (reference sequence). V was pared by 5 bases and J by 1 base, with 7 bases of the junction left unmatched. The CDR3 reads CASSDRQGDNYGYTF. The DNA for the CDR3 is TGTGCCAGTAGTGACCGACAGGGCGATAACTATGGCTACACCTTC.

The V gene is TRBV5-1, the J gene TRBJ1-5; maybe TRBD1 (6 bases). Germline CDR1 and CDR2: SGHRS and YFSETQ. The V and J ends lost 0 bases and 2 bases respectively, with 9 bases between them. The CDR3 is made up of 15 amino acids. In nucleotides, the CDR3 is TGCGCCAGCAGCTTGGGGGAGGGGGGCAATCAGCCCCAGCATTTT. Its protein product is CASSLGEGGNQPQHF.

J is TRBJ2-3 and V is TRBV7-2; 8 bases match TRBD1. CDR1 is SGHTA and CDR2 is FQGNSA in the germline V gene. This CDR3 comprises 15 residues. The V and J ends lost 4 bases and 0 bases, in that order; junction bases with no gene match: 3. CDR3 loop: CASSSRGPSTDTQYF. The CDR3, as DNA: TGTGCCAGCAGCTCCAGGGGGCCTAGCACAGATACGCAGTATTTT. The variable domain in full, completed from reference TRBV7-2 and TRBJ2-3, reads GAGVSQSPSNKVTEKGKDVELRCDPISGHTALYWYRQSLGQGLEFLIYFQGNSAPDKSGLPSDRFSAERTGGSVSTLTIQRTQQEDSAVYLCASSSRGPSTDTQYFGPGTRLTVL.

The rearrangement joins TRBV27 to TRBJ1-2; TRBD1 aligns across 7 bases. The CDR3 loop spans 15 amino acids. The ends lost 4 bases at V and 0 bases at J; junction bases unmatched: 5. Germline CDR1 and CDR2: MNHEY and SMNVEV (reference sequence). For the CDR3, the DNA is TGTGCCAGCAGTTGGACAGGCCTCTCTAACTATGGCTACACCTTC. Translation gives CASSWTGLSNYGYTF.

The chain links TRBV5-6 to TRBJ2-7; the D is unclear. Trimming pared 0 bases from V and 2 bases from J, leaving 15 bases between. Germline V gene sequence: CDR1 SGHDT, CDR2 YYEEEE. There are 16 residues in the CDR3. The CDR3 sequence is CASSLGPMGFAYEQYF. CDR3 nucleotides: TGTGCCAGCAGCTTGGGGCCCATGGGCTTCGCCTACGAGCAGTACTTC.